Listed here are 16 T cell receptor beta chains from one sample, sequenced in a study of identical twins. TCRdb fed the 5' RACE reads into MiXCR, producing one record per CDR3 protein. The sample has 400,000 to 600,000 distinct CDR3 sequences, 20% to 25% seen once. These data were likewise used in another study, on yellow fever vaccine responses in identical twins.

What was sequenced was CD4+ T cells sorted from blood. The source is a woman aged 18 to 35 in good health.

This clonotype came up a few times. V gene TRBV29-1 combines with J gene TRBJ2-3, with D possibly TRBD2 on 6 matching bases. CDR1 is SQVTM and CDR2 is ANQGSEA in the germline V gene. The V end was cut by 7 bases, the J end by 1 base, with 15 bases between. The CDR3 loop spans 14 amino acids. The CDR3 sequence: CSAGGYLGTDTQYF. The DNA of the CDR3 is TGCAGCGCTGGGGGGTATCTTGGCACAGATACGCAGTATTTT.

This clonotype showed up just a few times. The chain carries TRBV14 and TRBJ2-3, with D perhaps TRBD2 (5 bases). This CDR3 has 14 amino acids. The V gene lost 4 bases and the J gene lost 1 base, with 9 bases spanning the gap. CDR1 and CDR2 (germline): SGHDN, FVKESK. The CDR3, as DNA: TGTGCCAGCAGCCGAGCGGCTCGCACAGATACGCAGTATTTT. Translation: CASSRAARTDTQYF.

This clonotype was observed a few times. The chain joins TRBV19 to TRBJ2-4; TRBD2 matches at 11 bases. The CDR3 runs 14 residues. The V gene's germline CDR1 is LNHDA and CDR2 SQIVND (reference sequence). With V trimmed by 8 bases and J by 6 bases, 6 bases remained unmatched. The CDR3 sequence: CASSSGGPLNIQYF. DNA of the CDR3: TGTGCCAGTTCTAGCGGGGGGCCTCTAAACATTCAGTACTTC.

The chain has TRBV20-1 and TRBJ2-4; TRBD2 agrees at 7 bases. The CDR3 length is 12 residues. Per germline, CDR1 DFQATT and CDR2 SNEGSKA (reference sequence). Losses at the gene ends were 3 bases for V and 7 bases for J; bases not matched to a gene: 3. The CDR3 nucleotides read TGCAGTGCTAGCGGGGGGTCGAACATTCAGTACTTC. Translated: CSASGGSNIQYF.

CDR3 sequence: CASSSRTGITGELFF. The DNA of the CDR3 is TGTGCCAGCAGCTCAAGGACAGGGATAACCGGGGAGCTGTTTTTT. V and J are TRBV11-3 and TRBJ2-2, with 8 bases aligning to TRBD1. V gave up 4 bases and J gave up 5 bases; unmatched junction bases: 6. This CDR3 region has 15 residues. Per the germline V gene, CDR1 is SGHNT and CDR2 is YENEEA.

The chain recombines TRBV6-5 with TRBJ1-1; TRBD1 agrees at 7 bases. V was pared by 2 bases and J by 1 base, with 4 bases of the junction left unmatched. The CDR3 length is 15 residues. Germline V gives CDR1 MNHEY, CDR2 SVGAGI. The DNA of the CDR3 is TGTGCCAGCAGTTACCCCGACAGGGCGAACACTGAAGCTTTCTTT. It yields the protein CASSYPDRANTEAFF.

The chain couples TRBV3-1 to TRBJ2-1; D is unclear. CDR3 size: 17 residues. V was shortened by 5 bases and J by 0 bases, with 17 bases between the two germline ends. Per the germline V gene, CDR1 is LGHDT and CDR2 is YNNKEL (reference sequence). This chain's CDR3 is CASSSRRSRSSYNEQFF. CDR3 bases: TGTGCCAGCAGCTCCCGCCGCTCCAGGAGCTCCTACAATGAGCAGTTCTTC.

In this sample, this clonotype turned up a few times. The chain carries TRBV7-3 and TRBJ2-1, with D perhaps matching TRBD1 or TRBD2 (5 bases each). The CDR3 contains 17 residues. Germline CDR1 and CDR2: SGHTA and FQGTGA. Trimming took 5 bases from V and 0 from J, leaving 17 bases between them. CDR3 in amino acids: CASSPRPKGSSYNEQFF. The CDR3 DNA reads TGTGCCAGCAGCCCACGGCCGAAGGGGAGCTCCTACAATGAGCAGTTCTTC.

The chain joins TRBV10-2 to TRBJ2-3; 11 positions agree with TRBD1. The J segment lost 4 bases and the V segment lost 5 bases, leaving 5 bases of the junction unmatched. CDR3 length equals 15 residues. CDR1 WSHSY and CDR2 SAAADI come from the germline V gene. The DNA of the CDR3 is TGCGCCAGCAGTCCTCGGACAGGGGGCGCAGATACGCAGTATTTT. Its protein is CASSPRTGGADTQYF.

The chain has TRBV10-3 and TRBJ2-3, with 9 bases matching TRBD2. Germline V gene lookup returns CDR1 ENHRY and CDR2 SYGVKD. Trimming cost V 3 bases and J 6 bases; bases outside gene matches: 7. This CDR3 is 15 amino acids long. This CDR3 reads CAISDFQREADTQYF. CDR3 sequence (DNA): TGTGCCATCAGTGATTTCCAGCGGGAGGCCGATACGCAGTATTTT.

This clonotype turned up a few times. The V call is TRBV7-2, the J call TRBJ1-6; D is unresolved. Deletions cut 0 bases from V and 9 bases from J, with 6 bases between. The CDR3 loop spans 13 amino acids. Germline CDR1 is SGHTA and CDR2 is FQGNSA. CDR3 DNA sequence: TGTGCCAGCAGCTTAGCTCGGGGTTCACCCCTCCACTTT. This gives the protein CASSLARGSPLHF.

Comments on this clonotype: Possible read error: a much larger clone is one base away. The chain is built from TRBV3-1 and TRBJ2-1, with TRBD2 matching 7 bases. Trimming removed 3 bases from V and 5 bases from J; junction bases left unmatched: 4. CDR1 is LGHDT and CDR2 is YNNKEL in the germline V gene (reference sequence). The CDR3 length is 14 residues. CDR3 in DNA: TGTGCCAGCAGCCAGTCTAGCGGTAACAATGAGCAGTTCTTC. Translation gives CASSQSSGNNEQFF.

This clonotype showed up just a few times. For the CDR3, the DNA is TGTGCCAGCAGTTACTTAGGTAGCACAGATACGCAGTATTTT. It is translated as CASSYLGSTDTQYF. The chain combines TRBV6-5 with TRBJ2-3; D gene uncertain. Trimming stripped 1 base from V and 0 bases from J, with 5 bases between. CDR3 length equals 14 residues. Germline V lookup: CDR1 MNHEY, CDR2 SVGAGI.

This sequence joins TRBV7-6 and TRBJ2-3; D ambiguous. Trimming shortened V by 2 bases and J by 4 bases, and 10 bases separated the two germline ends. Germline V CDR1 and CDR2: SGHVS, FNYEAQ. The length of the CDR3 is 14 residues. CDR3 protein: CASSLRRSADTQYF. CDR3 DNA sequence: TGTGCCAGCAGCTTAAGGCGGTCGGCAGATACGCAGTATTTT.

This chain links TRBV6-5 with TRBJ2-3, with D perhaps TRBD2 (6 bases). This CDR3 is built from 16 residues. The V end was cut by 0 bases, the J end by 6 bases, with 16 bases between. Germline values: CDR1 MNHEY, CDR2 SVGAGI. The CDR3 DNA is TGTGCCAGCAGTTACTCGAACGGAGGGGCCCGGGATACGCAGTATTTT. It specifies CASSYSNGGARDTQYF.

The CDR3 DNA sequence: TGTGCCACCAGTAGAGACCGCCGTGGACTAGCGGACAATGAGCAGTTCTTC. Residues: CATSRDRRGLADNEQFF. The genes are TRBV24-1 and TRBJ2-1; the match to TRBD2 covers 10 bases. Germline V gives CDR1 KGHDR, CDR2 SFDVKD. V lost 6 bases and J lost 5; bases outside the gene matches: 12. The CDR3 totals 17 residues.